A selection of T cell receptor beta chains follows, all from one sample in a study of regulatory T cells in long-lasting Graves disease. TCRdb re-analysed the multiplex PCR reads in MiXCR, keeping a single row per CDR3 protein. The table records around 470,000 distinct CDR3 sequences, 12% to 15% of them present only once. The same specimen was also included in a second study, on T cells in Graves' hyperthyroidism and ophthalmopathy.

The sample consisted of peripheral blood mononuclear cells (PBMCs), taken at new diagnosis, from a patient treated with antithyroid drugs. All receptors derive from a woman in her forties or fifties with Graves disease. The CDR3 runs from the conserved cysteine through the conserved F or W. The D gene is left open where the match is weak. The size entry is marked missing in some rows and otherwise reads once, few, many or a size class.

TRBJ2-5 - 13 TRBV6-1 - CASILAGQETQYF TGTGCCAGCATTCTGGCGGGGCAAGAGACCCAGTACTTC
TRBJ1-2 few 14 TRBV30 - CAWRLQVTNYGYTF TGTGCCTGGAGGCTACAGGTCACTAACTATGGCTACACCTTC
TRBJ2-5 many 13 TRBV27 TRBD1 CASSLGTGSTQYF TGTGCCAGCAGTTTAGGGACAGGTTCGACCCAGTACTTC
TRBJ2-1 many 14 TRBV20-1 TRBD2 CSAISSGGTNEQFF TGCAGTGCTATCTCTAGCGGAGGGACCAATGAGCAGTTCTTC
TRBJ2-5 many 11 TRBV3-1 - CASSQGSEQYF TGTGCCAGCAGCCAAGGGTCGGAACAGTACTTC
TRBJ2-5 - 17 TRBV4-1 - CASSQGGLGGWVETQYF TGCGCCAGCAGCCAAGGAGGGCTAGGGGGTTGGGTAGAGACCCAGTACTTC
TRBJ2-1 few 17 TRBV7-2 TRBD2 CASSLRSSGRAGNEQFF TGTGCCAGCAGCTTACGGTCTAGCGGGAGGGCCGGCAATGAGCAGTTCTTC
TRBJ1-2 many 17 TRBV2 TRBD1 CASSAPGDRGLGYGYTF TGTGCCAGCAGCGCCCCCGGTGACAGGGGGCTCGGTTATGGCTACACCTTC
TRBJ2-1 - 14 TRBV28 - CASKVWLAYNEQFF TGTGCCAGCAAAGTTTGGCTAGCCTACAATGAGCAGTTCTTC
TRBJ1-4 few 12 TRBV5-1 - CASSLQGLELFF TGCGCCAGCAGCTTGCAGGGTTTGGAACTGTTTTTT
TRBJ2-6 few 15 TRBV20-1 - CSARRTSSGANVLTF TGCAGTGCTAGGCGTACCAGCTCTGGGGCCAACGTCCTGACTTTC
TRBJ1-5 many 14 TRBV30 - CAWSVWQVNQPQHF TGTGCCTGGAGTGTATGGCAGGTAAATCAGCCCCAGCATTTT
TRBJ2-1 many 16 TRBV6-2/TRBV6-3 - CASTLNPLLGNNEQFF TGTGCCAGCACCCTGAATCCCCTTTTGGGGAACAATGAGCAGTTCTTC
TRBJ2-7 many 13 TRBV25-1 - CASTGQQTYEQYF TGTGCCAGCACTGGACAGCAGACCTACGAGCAGTACTTC
TRBJ2-2 few 14 TRBV29-1 - CSVAEHLNTGELFF TGCAGCGTAGCAGAACATCTGAACACCGGGGAGCTGTTTTTT
TRBJ2-1 many 15 TRBV2 TRBD2 CASNLGREVHNEQFF TGTGCCAGCAATCTAGGGCGGGAGGTCCACAATGAGCAGTTCTTC
TRBJ2-7 few 17 TRBV3-1 - CASSQGIVVAAPYEQYF TGTGCCAGCAGCCAAGGGATCGTCGTGGCAGCCCCCTACGAGCAGTACTTC
TRBJ2-1 few 16 TRBV24-1 TRBD2 CATSDYGGGPYNEQFF TGTGCCACCAGTGATTATGGGGGAGGGCCCTACAATGAGCAGTTCTTC
TRBJ2-1 - 14 TRBV6-2/TRBV6-3 - CASSYSVVGTEQFF TGTGCCAGCAGTTACTCGGTGGTGGGGACTGAGCAGTTCTTC
TRBJ1-1 many 17 TRBV3-1 - CASSQRNPSDVDTEAFF TGTGCCAGCAGCCAAAGAAACCCCTCAGACGTGGACACTGAAGCTTTCTTT
TRBJ1-4 many 13 TRBV2 - CASRFSGAEKLFF TGTGCCAGCAGGTTTTCCGGGGCTGAAAAACTGTTTTTT
TRBJ2-7 - 17 TRBV5-5 TRBD2 CASSLVPGLAGSYEQYF TGTGCCAGCAGCTTGGTCCCGGGACTAGCGGGCTCCTACGAGCAGTACTTC
TRBJ2-5 few 15 TRBV18 - CASSPSLGIQETQYF TGTGCCAGCTCACCATCTCTAGGAATCCAAGAGACCCAGTACTTC
TRBJ1-4 - 15 TRBV5-4 - CASSATGRSEGKLFF TGTGCCAGCAGCGCCACCGGGCGCTCTGAGGGAAAACTGTTTTTT
TRBJ1-2 - 15 TRBV6-1 - CASSEYEALNYGYTF TGTGCCAGCAGTGAGTACGAAGCACTTAACTATGGCTACACCTTC
TRBJ2-4 - 13 TRBV28 - CASSSSDPDIQYF TGTGCCAGCAGTTCCTCCGACCCGGACATTCAGTACTTC
TRBJ1-1 - 12 TRBV4-1 - CASNGSNTEAFF TGCGCCAGCAACGGATCAAACACTGAAGCTTTCTTT
TRBJ1-1 few 14 TRBV18 - CASSPSFSGAEAFF TGTGCCAGCTCACCATCATTCTCCGGGGCTGAAGCTTTCTTT
TRBJ2-1 few 16 TRBV29-1 - CSAYSSISGGWNEQFF TGCAGCGCTTACTCATCGATTAGCGGAGGTTGGAATGAGCAGTTCTTC
TRBJ1-1 - 14 TRBV29-1 - CSVVVAQGNTEAFF TGCAGCGTTGTAGTGGCTCAGGGGAACACTGAAGCTTTCTTT
TRBJ1-1 many 15 TRBV27 - CASSLITRMNTEAFF TGTGCCAGCAGTTTAATCACGAGAATGAACACTGAAGCTTTCTTT
TRBJ2-3 many 15 TRBV5-1 TRBD2 CASSLASGMADTQYF TGCGCCAGCAGCTTGGCTAGCGGGATGGCAGATACGCAGTATTTT
TRBJ2-7 - 15 TRBV18 TRBD1 CASSDRDRASYEQYF TGTGCCAGCTCAGACCGGGACAGGGCTTCTTACGAGCAGTACTTC
TRBJ1-1 - 15 TRBV19 TRBD1 CASLGTGGVGTEAFF TGTGCCAGTTTGGGGACAGGGGGTGTCGGCACTGAAGCTTTCTTT
TRBJ2-3 - 12 TRBV5-1 TRBD2 CASGLATDTQYF TGTGCCAGTGGACTAGCTACAGATACGCAGTATTTT
TRBJ2-5 many 14 TRBV12-3/TRBV12-4 - CASRAGTLQETQYF TGTGCCAGCAGAGCCGGGACACTTCAAGAGACCCAGTACTTC
TRBJ2-1 few 12 TRBV10-3 - CAIGVLDNEQFF TGTGCCATCGGAGTTCTCGACAATGAGCAGTTCTTC
TRBJ1-2 - 14 TRBV9 - CASSSQTANYGYTF TGTGCCAGCAGCTCACAGACAGCTAACTATGGCTACACCTTC
TRBJ2-3 many 14 TRBV28 - CASSFTARTDTQYF TGTGCCAGCAGTTTTACAGCCCGCACAGATACGCAGTATTTT
TRBJ2-2 - 17 TRBV9 TRBD2 CASSVQREGPPTGELFF TGTGCCAGCAGCGTCCAGCGGGAGGGCCCTCCGACCGGGGAGCTGTTTTTT
TRBJ2-1 few 14 TRBV7-9 TRBD1 CASSRPDRVNEQFF TGTGCCAGCAGCCGCCCCGACAGGGTCAATGAGCAGTTCTTC
TRBJ1-5 - 16 TRBV11-2 - CASSRHPRDTLQPQHF TGTGCCAGCAGCCGTCACCCCCGGGACACTCTTCAGCCCCAGCATTTT
TRBJ2-6 few 16 TRBV19 - CASSRDTFSGANVLTF TGTGCCAGTAGTCGGGACACATTCTCTGGGGCCAACGTCCTGACTTTC